The present entry profiles one T cell receptor beta chain with its context. The antigen is not known. Constant-region priming of around 500 ng total RNA yielded TCR beta cDNA. Investigators got TCR beta libraries out of three nested multiplex PCR rounds, done with slightly modified ARM-PCR. Each of the first two PCR rounds ran around 10 cycles with TRBV1-TRBV30 forward and C-beta reverse primers. TCRdb re-derived calls from the multiplex PCR reads in MiXCR, one entry per CDR3 protein. The sample consists of tens of thousands of distinct CDR3 sequences, roughly 72% of them appearing once. The entry originates in a study of tumor-infiltrating lymphocytes in primary liver carcinoma. Findings and caveats of the study: It was observed that only about 8-24% of the top clones appeared in every one of the five tumor regions.

Extraction of RNA together with DNA used roughly 19-31 mg of unsorted bulk tissue. Chronic HBV infection, which was untreated, was present in the patients. The V and J ends lost 0 bases and 10 bases respectively, with 22 bases between them. The germline CDR1 and CDR2 sequences are MGHRA and YSYEKL. The CDR3 loop spans 16 amino acids. Source material: liver tumor tissue from sampling region 1. Documented subset: tumor region T1, superior pole. The chain recombines TRBV4-1 with TRBJ2-7; D remains ambiguous. This clonotype was obtained from a man between 40 and 49 years old with primary liver carcinoma and hepatitis B virus infection. The CDR3 nucleotides are TGCGCCAGCAGCCAAGATTTTAGAGGAAGCTCCTATGATCAGTACTTC. It specifies CASSQDFRGSSYDQYF.